This T cell receptor beta chain was profiled in a study of blood T cell repertoires in COVID-19. On the study more broadly: Whether acute or convalescent, the COVID-19 samples came from the United States, Italy and Spain. PBMCs, B-cell-depleted T cells, or T cells were the source of the cDNA or gDNA that made up the material.

Repertoires were generated with immunoSEQ multiplex PCR, while TCRdb's copy carries only in-frame clones and drops some. The sample gives over 20,000 clones, more than 85% of which show up once; 2.5% to 4% is in the top ten. This TCR was sampled from a woman in her sixties or seventies with active COVID-19. The specimen sequenced was peripheral blood.

DNA of the CDR3: TGCGCCAGCAGCCAAGATCTGAGGGATCCCCAGCCCCAGCATTTT. Amino acids: CASSQDLRDPQPQHF. V and J are TRBV4-3 and TRBJ1-5, with no clear D. V gave up 0 bases and J gave up 7 bases, with 13 bases separating them. Germline CDR1 LGHNA, CDR2 YSLEER. The length of the CDR3 is 15 residues.